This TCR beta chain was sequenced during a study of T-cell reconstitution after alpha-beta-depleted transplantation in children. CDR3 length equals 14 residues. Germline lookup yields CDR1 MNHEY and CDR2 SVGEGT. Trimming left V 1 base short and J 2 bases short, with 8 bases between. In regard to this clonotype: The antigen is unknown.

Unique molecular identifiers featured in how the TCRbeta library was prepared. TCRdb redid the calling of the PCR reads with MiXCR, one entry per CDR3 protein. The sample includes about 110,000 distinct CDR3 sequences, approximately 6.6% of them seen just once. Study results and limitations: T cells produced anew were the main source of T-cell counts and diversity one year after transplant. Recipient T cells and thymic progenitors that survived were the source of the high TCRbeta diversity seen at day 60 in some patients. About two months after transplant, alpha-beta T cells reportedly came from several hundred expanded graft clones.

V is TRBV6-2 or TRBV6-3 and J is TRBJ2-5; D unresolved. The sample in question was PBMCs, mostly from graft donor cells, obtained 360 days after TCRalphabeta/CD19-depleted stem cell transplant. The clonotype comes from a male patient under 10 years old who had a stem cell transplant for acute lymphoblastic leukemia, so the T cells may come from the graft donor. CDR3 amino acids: CASSYLELQETQYF. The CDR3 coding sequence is TGTGCCAGCAGTTACTTGGAACTACAAGAGACCCAGTACTTC.